This T cell receptor beta chain was captured in a study of T-cell memory formation after mild COVID-19. cDNA libraries for TCR alpha and TCR beta, carrying sample barcodes and UMIs, came from 5'RACE with constant-segment primers. TCRdb reprocessed the 5' RACE reads with MiXCR, giving one entry per CDR3 protein. The sample includes around 190,000 distinct CDR3 sequences, about 18% seen only once; the top ten take 3.9%. Note on this clonotype: Its antigen is still unknown.

The CDR3 is 15 amino acids. Between the trimmed V and J ends, which lost 5 bases and 1 base, there was a span of 14 bases. CDR1 and CDR2 from the germline V gene are SGHTA and FQGNSA. Findings and caveats of the study: Contracting clones from day 15 to 85 showed balanced CD4/CD8; later expanders favored CD4+.

The receptor's source is a man aged 18 to 29 who had mild COVID-19 (a few samples of this study predate the infection). Cell type and time point are not known. What was sequenced was PBMCs or a T cell subset sorted from them (not recorded which). The chain carries TRBV7-2 and TRBJ1-1, with a tentative D call TRBD1 (5 bases). The CDR3 sequence: CASSARGPTNTEAFF. The CDR3 DNA sequence: TGTGCCAGCAGCGCACGGGGACCGACGAACACTGAAGCTTTCTTT.